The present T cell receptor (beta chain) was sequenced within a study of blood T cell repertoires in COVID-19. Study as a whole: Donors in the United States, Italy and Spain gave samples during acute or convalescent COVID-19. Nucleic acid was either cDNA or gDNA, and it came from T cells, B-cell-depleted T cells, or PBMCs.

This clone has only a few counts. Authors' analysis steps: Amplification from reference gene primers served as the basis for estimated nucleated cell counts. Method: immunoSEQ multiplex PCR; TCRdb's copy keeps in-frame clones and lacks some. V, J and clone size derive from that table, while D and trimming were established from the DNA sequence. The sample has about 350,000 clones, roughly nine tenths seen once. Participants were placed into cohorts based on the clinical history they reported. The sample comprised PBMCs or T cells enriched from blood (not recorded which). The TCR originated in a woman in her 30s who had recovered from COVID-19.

The CDR3 spells CAIAGTSGGPGSANEQFF. The CDR3, as DNA: TGTGCCATCGCCGGGACTAGCGGGGGCCCGGGGAGCGCCAATGAGCAGTTCTTC. The V gene is TRBV10-3, the J gene TRBJ2-1, with TRBD2 matching over 14 bases. The germline V gene encodes CDR1 ENHRY and CDR2 SYGVKD. Trimming at V came to 8 bases and at J to 6 bases, leaving 15 bases not matched to a gene. The CDR3 contains 18 residues.